This TCR beta chain stems from a study of shared clonotypes between healthy human individuals. At the deep level, the assay was run. Repertoires were generated with immunoSEQ multiplex PCR, while TCRdb's copy carries only in-frame clones and drops some. Seen here are more than 450,000 clones, around 79% observed once, and the top ten hold about an eighth. Each sample came from a Caucasian adult donor living in Nashville, Tennessee. Approximately 98 million PBMCs went into genomic DNA for unsorted samples. The V gene lost 4 bases and the J gene lost 6 bases, with 27 bases spanning the gap. The CDR3 covers 18 residues. The germline V gene encodes CDR1 SEHNR and CDR2 FQNEAQ (reference sequence).

The chain has TRBV7-9 and TRBJ1-2; weak D call: TRBD1 (6 bases). The material sequenced was PBMCs. The receptor was derived from a woman aged 40 to 55 in good health. Some clones in this sample may be carry-over from other donors' samples. The CDR3 protein is CASSSELSPPDRGDGYTF. The CDR3 DNA follows: TGTGCCAGCAGCTCCGAACTTTCCCCGCCGGACAGAGGCGATGGCTACACCTTC.